This T cell receptor beta chain was observed in a study of vaccination and CD4 T cells after COVID-19. At the level of the study: As a positive control, some control cultures were given a CEFX pool, while others were given an HIV-1 Nef pool or no peptide.

On this clonotype: Its antigen is not known.

Sequencing of the DNA from cultured CD4+ T cells was carried out with the Oncomine TCR Beta short-read assay. TCRdb re-called the PCR reads with MiXCR, one entry per CDR3 protein. The sample has more than 9,500 distinct CDR3 sequences, approximately 60% seen once. Study conclusions and caveats: The great majority, 304 of 307 vaccine-specific clones, proved spike mono-reactive in convalescent patients.

Treatment here: roughly ten-day PBMC culture with coronavirus spike peptide pools or control peptides (ViraFEST assay). Before TCRs were sequenced, ViraFEST expanded antigen-specific T cells with peptide pools. Every well contained 1.5 million to 2.5 million PBMCs, which were grown with around 10 IU/ml IL-2 and around 9.5 ug/ml peptide pools. Trimming left V 7 bases short and J 4 bases short, with 16 bases between. Germline CDR1 is MDHEN and CDR2 is SYDVKM. The CDR3 totals 14 residues. Sequences were obtained from CD4+ T cells from blood, cultured in vitro. The TCR comes from a human donor who had recovered from COVID-19. The chain carries TRBV28 and TRBJ1-1; the D is unclear. CDR3 protein: CASNVWELGTEAFF. The CDR3 DNA follows: TGTGCCAGCAATGTTTGGGAACTGGGCACTGAAGCTTTCTTT.